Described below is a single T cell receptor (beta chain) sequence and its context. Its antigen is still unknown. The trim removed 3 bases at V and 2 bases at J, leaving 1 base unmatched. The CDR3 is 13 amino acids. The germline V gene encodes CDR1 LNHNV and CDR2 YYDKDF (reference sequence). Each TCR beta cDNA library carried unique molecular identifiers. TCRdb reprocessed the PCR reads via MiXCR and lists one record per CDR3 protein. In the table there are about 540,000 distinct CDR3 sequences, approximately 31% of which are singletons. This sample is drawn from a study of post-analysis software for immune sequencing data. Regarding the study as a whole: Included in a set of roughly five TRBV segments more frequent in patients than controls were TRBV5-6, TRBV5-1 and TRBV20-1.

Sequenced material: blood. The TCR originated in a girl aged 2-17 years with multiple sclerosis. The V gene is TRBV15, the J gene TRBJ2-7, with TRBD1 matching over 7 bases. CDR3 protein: CATSSGQAYEQYF. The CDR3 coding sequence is TGTGCCACCAGCAGCGGACAGGCCTACGAGCAGTACTTC.